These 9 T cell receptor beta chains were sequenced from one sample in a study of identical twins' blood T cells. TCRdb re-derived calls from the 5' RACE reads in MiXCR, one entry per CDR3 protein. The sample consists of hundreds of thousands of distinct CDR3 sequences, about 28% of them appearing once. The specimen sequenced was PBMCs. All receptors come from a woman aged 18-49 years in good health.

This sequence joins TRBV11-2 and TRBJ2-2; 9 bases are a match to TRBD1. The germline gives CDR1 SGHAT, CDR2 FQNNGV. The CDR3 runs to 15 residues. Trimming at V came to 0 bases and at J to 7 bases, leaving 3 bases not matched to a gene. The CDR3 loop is CASSLETGGLGELFF. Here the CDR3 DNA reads TGTGCCAGCAGCTTAGAGACAGGGGGGCTCGGGGAGCTGTTTTTT.

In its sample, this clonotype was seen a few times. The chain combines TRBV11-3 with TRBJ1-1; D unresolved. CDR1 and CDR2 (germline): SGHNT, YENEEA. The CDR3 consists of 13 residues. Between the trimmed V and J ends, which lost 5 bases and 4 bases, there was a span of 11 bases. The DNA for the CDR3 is TGTGCCAGCAGCGCTACCTGGGGCACTGAAGCTTTCTTT. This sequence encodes CASSATWGTEAFF. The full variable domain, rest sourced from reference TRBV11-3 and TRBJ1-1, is EAGVVQSPRYKIIEKKQPVAFWCNPISGHNTLYWYLQNLGQGPELLIRYENEEAVDDSQLPKDRFSAERLKGVDSTLKIQPAELGDSAVYLCASSATWGTEAFFGQGTRLTVV.

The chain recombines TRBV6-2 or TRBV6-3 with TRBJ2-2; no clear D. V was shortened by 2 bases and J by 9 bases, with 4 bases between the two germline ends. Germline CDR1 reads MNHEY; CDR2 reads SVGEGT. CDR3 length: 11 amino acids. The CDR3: CASSYGRELFF. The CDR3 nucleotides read TGTGCCAGCAGTTACGGGCGGGAGCTGTTTTTT.

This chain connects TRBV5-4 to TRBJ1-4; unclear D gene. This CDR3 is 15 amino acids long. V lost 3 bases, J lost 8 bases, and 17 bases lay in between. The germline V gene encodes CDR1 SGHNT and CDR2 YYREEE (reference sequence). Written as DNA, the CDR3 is TGTGCCAGCAGCTCACGGGATTATTCAGAGGAAAAACTGTTTTTT. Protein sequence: CASSSRDYSEEKLFF.

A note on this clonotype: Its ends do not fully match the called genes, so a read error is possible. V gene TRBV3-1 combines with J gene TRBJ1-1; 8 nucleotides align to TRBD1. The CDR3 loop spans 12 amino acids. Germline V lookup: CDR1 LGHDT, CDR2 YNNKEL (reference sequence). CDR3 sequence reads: CASSRTGSESFF. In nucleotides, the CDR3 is TGTGCCAGCAGCCGGACAGGGTCTGAATCTTTCTTT. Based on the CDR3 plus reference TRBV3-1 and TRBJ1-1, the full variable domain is DTAVSQTPKYLVTQMGNDKSIKCEQNLGHDTMYWYKQDSKKFLKIMFSYNNKELIINETVPNRFSPKSPDKAHLNLHINSLELGDSAVYFCASSRTGSESFFGQGTRLTVV.

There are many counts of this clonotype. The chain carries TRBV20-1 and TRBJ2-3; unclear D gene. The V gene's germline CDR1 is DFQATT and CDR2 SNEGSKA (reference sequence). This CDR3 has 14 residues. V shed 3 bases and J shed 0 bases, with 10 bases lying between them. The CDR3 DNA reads TGCAGTGCTAGGACCTGGGGAAGCACAGATACGCAGTATTTT. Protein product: CSARTWGSTDTQYF.

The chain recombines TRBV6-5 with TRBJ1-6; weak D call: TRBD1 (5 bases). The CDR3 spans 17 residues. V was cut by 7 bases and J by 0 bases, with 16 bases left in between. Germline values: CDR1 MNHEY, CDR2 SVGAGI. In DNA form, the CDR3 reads TGTGCCAGCAAACGGGACGTCGCGAGCTCCTATAATTCACCCCTCCACTTT. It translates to CASKRDVASSYNSPLHF.

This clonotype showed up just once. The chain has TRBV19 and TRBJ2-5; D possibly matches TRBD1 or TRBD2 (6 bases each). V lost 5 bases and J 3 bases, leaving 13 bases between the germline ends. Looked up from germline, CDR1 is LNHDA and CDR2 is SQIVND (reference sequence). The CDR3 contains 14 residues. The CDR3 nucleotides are TGTGCCAGTAGTGGGGGGACACGAAAAGAGACCCAGTACTTC. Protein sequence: CASSGGTRKETQYF.

Here the CDR3 DNA reads TGCAGCGTTGAAGATTCTTATCGGCAAAACTATGGCTACACCTTC. Amino acids: CSVEDSYRQNYGYTF. The rearrangement links TRBV29-1 to TRBJ1-2, with D unresolved. Trimming took 0 bases from V and 2 from J, leaving 13 bases between them. Germline V gene data show CDR1 as SQVTM and CDR2 as ANQGSEA. This CDR3 contains 15 residues. Full variable domain (rest looked up from reference TRBV29-1 and TRBJ1-2): SAVISQKPSRDICQRGTSLTIQCQVDSQVTMMFWYRQQPGQSLTLIATANQGSEATYESGFVIDKFPISRPNLTFSTLTVSNMSPEDSSIYLCSVEDSYRQNYGYTFGSGTRLTVV.